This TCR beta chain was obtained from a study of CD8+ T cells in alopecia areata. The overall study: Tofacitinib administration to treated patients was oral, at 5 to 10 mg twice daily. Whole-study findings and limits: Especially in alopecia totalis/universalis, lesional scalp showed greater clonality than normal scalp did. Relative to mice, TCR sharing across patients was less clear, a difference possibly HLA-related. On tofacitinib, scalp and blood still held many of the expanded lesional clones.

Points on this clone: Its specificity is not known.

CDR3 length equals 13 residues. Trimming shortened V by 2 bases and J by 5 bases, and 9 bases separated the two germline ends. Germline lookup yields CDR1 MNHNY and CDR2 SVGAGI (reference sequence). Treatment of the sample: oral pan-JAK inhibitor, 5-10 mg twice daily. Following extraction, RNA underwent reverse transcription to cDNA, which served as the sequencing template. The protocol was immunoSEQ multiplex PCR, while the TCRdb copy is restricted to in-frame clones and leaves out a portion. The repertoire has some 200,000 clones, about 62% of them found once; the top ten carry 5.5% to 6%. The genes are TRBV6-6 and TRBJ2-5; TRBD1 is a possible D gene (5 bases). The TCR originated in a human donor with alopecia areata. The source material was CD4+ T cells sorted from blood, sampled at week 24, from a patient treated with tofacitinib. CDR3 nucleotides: TGTGCCAGCAGTTACCAGGGTTCGGAGACCCAGTACTTC. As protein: CASSYQGSETQYF.